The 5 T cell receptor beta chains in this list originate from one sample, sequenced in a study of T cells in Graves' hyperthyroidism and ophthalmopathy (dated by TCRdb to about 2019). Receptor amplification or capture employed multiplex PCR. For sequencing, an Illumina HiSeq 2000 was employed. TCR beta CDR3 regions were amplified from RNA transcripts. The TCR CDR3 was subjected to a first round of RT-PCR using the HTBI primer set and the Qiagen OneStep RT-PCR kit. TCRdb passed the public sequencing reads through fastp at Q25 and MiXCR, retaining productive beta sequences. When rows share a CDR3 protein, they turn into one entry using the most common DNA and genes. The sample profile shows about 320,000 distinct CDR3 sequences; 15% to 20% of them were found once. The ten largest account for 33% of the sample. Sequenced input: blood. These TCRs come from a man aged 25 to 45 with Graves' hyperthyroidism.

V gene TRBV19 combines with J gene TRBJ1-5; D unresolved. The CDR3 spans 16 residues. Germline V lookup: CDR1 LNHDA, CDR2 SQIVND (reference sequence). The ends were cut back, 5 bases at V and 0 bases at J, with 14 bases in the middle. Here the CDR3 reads CASSQFVVLSNQPQHF. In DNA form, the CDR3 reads TGTGCCAGTAGTCAGTTTGTAGTGCTTAGCAATCAGCCCCAGCATTTT.

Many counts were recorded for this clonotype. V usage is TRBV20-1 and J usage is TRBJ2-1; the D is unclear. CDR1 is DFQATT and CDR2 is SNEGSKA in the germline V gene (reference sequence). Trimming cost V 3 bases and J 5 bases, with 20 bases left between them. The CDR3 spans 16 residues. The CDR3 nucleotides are TGCAGTGCTAGCCCGTTTCTCCCAATCCCGGACAATGAGCAGTTCTTC. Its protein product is CSASPFLPIPDNEQFF.

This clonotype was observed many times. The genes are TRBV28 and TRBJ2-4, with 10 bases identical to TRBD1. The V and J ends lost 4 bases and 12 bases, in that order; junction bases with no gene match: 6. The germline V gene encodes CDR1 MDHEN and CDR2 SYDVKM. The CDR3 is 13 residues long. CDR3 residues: CASSSRDRGDQYF. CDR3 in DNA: TGTGCCAGCAGTTCCCGGGACAGGGGAGATCAGTACTTC.

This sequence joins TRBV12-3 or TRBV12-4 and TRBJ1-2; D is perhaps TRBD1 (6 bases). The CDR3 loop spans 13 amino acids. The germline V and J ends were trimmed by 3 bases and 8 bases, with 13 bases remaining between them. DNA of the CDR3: TGTGCCAGCAGTTTTCAGGGGTCCGGGGGCTACACCTTC. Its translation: CASSFQGSGGYTF.

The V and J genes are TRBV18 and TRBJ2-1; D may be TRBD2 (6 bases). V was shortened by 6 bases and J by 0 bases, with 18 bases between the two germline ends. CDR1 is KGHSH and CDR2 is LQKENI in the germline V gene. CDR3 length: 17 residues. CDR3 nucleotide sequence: TGTGCCAGCTCCCCTAGCGTTTCCCCTCCCTCCTACAATGAGCAGTTCTTC. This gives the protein CASSPSVSPPSYNEQFF.